Listed below are T cell receptor beta chains from one sample, sequenced in a study of early T cells in non-severe SARS-CoV-2 infection. TCRdb redid the calling of the 5' RACE reads with MiXCR, one entry per CDR3 protein. The table lists 26,000 or so distinct CDR3 sequences, about 4.3% of them singletons, with under 6% in the top ten. Sequencing was performed on whole blood, taken at baseline. The receptors were sampled from an adult who was a healthcare worker with PCR-confirmed SARS-CoV-2 infection or an uninfected control (not recorded which). Each CDR3 is given without its conserved first and last residue. The order of the fields is V gene, D gene, CDR3 protein. A D gene is named only where the DNA matches it firmly.

TRBV3-1 - ASSQVPGASGNTIY
TRBV7-2 TRBD1 ASSLVAGGSDEQY
TRBV7-9 TRBD1 ASSPPDRVRAF
TRBV28 - ASSSGDLTGSEETQY
TRBV18 - ASSPLQGGKQF
TRBV16 - ASSQSWAQF
TRBV5-5 TRBD1 ASSLTGGIQPQH
TRBV18 - ASSPGQSYEQY
TRBV5-5 - ASSLGAATLDTQY
TRBV5-4 - ASSSAQGTGTEAF
TRBV7-2 - ASSFRQDSYEQY
TRBV27 TRBD2 ASSGTSGQENEQF
TRBV12-3/TRBV12-4 - ASSLRAADYEQY
TRBV28 TRBD1 ASRTDRVPYEQY
TRBV6-2/TRBV6-3 - ASTPLQGVDTQY
TRBV21-1 - ASSKVYGTRAEAF
TRBV7-7 TRBD1 ASSPDRVAGELF
TRBV4-3 TRBD1 ASSQELGGSISSYEQY
TRBV29-1 TRBD1 SVEGQGGQPQH
TRBV6-2/TRBV6-3 - AAGTYQETQY
TRBV5-6 - ASSLAWRETQY
TRBV12-3/TRBV12-4 - ASSFAQGWWNSPLH
TRBV15 - ATREGAVPYEQY
TRBV6-1 - ASSGRGQGHGYT
TRBV6-2/TRBV6-3 - ASSHIGGTYEQY
TRBV19 TRBD1 ASTRRQGSSTDTQY
TRBV20-1 TRBD2 SARTTSGKIGQY
TRBV7-9 TRBD1 ASSKDRGRVETQY
TRBV20-1 - SASGGQETQY
TRBV7-2 - ASSLTGRANQPQH
TRBV11-3 - ASSFKSAGITDTQY
TRBV6-6 TRBD1 ASRPWDRGSQTEAF
TRBV20-1 TRBD1 SASKVGTAGNQPQH
TRBV27 - ASSTRHEQY
TRBV7-9 - ASSSVASNTGELF
TRBV29-1 - SAGRGAENGYT
TRBV29-1 TRBD1 SVEPTGFSTEAF
TRBV9 TRBD1 ASSVGGTGSQY
TRBV10-2 TRBD1 ASGEGTGIIDEQF
TRBV7-8 - ASTQGPGELF
TRBV20-1 TRBD1 SARDPTGTNEQY
TRBV18 TRBD1 ASSKTGENMNTEAF
TRBV24-1 - ATSSYGTSGANVLT
TRBV6-5 TRBD2 ASRRNGGGNEQF
TRBV11-3 TRBD1 ASSWTSGQGVPAEQY
TRBV21-1 - ASSNHQRQGDRPQH
TRBV24-1 - ATSDGDNTGFQPQH
TRBV3-1 - ASSQFPGNTIY
TRBV5-6 - ASSLDLKGQF